The rows below give T cell receptor beta chains drawn from one sample of a study of PD-1 blockade in classical Hodgkin lymphoma. Using immunoSEQ multiplex PCR, the repertoire was profiled, and TCRdb retains in-frame clones only, with some absent. This table has under 80,000 clones, 93% appearing once. Sample: peripheral blood mononuclear cells (PBMCs). Receptors were obtained from a human donor with classical Hodgkin lymphoma. Each CDR3 is given with its conserved first and last residue. D genes are given only for firm matches. Only some rows state a clone size, as once, few, many or a class for expanded clones.

>-|TRBV7-3|-|TRBJ2-1
CASSLEGSKYNEQFF
TGTGCCAGCAGCTTAGAGGGCAGTAAGTACAATGAGCAGTTCTTC
>-|TRBV19|-|TRBJ2-7
CASSRGEYEQYF
TGTGCCAGTAGTAGGGGAGAGTACGAGCAGTACTTC
>-|TRBV7-2|-|TRBJ2-7
CASSLRREPPYEQYF
TGTGCCAGCAGCTTACGAAGGGAACCCCCTTACGAGCAGTACTTC
>-|TRBV10-1|once|TRBJ2-5
CASSERVGGLETQYF
TGCGCCAGCAGTGAGCGAGTCGGGGGGCTAGAGACCCAGTACTTC
>-|TRBV18|-|TRBJ1-1
CAGRVNMNTEAFF
TGTGCCGGGAGAGTGAACATGAACACTGAAGCTTTCTTT
>-|TRBV11-2|few|TRBJ2-3
CASSLLVYTQYF
TGTGCCAGCAGCCTTTTGGTCTATACGCAGTATTTT
>TRBD1|TRBV6-5|once|TRBJ2-7
CASSYGQGTYEQYF
TGTGCCAGCAGTTATGGACAGGGCACCTACGAGCAGTACTTC
>-|TRBV19|-|TRBJ1-2
CASLTSWSAGGYTF
TGTGCCAGTTTGACAAGCTGGTCGGCCGGTGGCTACACCTTC
>-|TRBV10-3|-|TRBJ2-3
CAISVNREDTQYF
TGTGCCATCAGTGTTAACAGGGAAGATACGCAGTATTTT
>TRBD1|TRBV28|-|TRBJ1-2
CASSLTDRIYGYTF
TGTGCCAGCAGTTTGACGGACAGGATCTATGGCTACACCTTC
>-|TRBV29-1|-|TRBJ1-3
CSVETRGPGNTIYF
TGCAGCGTTGAAACCAGGGGACCGGGAAACACCATATATTTT
>TRBD2|TRBV7-7|-|TRBJ2-3
CASSTSPGTSAQADTQYF
TGTGCCAGCAGCACCAGTCCCGGGACTAGTGCCCAGGCGGATACGCAGTATTTT
>TRBD1|TRBV28|-|TRBJ2-7
CASSFWDRGYEQYF
TGTGCCAGCAGTTTCTGGGACAGGGGATACGAGCAGTACTTC
>-|TRBV2|once|TRBJ1-6
CASSEAPGGFGTPLHF
TGTGCCAGCAGTGAAGCGCCGGGCGGCTTTGGGACACCCCTCCACTTT
>-|TRBV5-4|-|TRBJ2-7
CASKASRGYEQYF
TGTGCCAGCAAGGCTAGCAGAGGCTACGAGCAGTACTTC
>-|TRBV28|-|TRBJ1-5
CASSPMGGAGIQPQHF
TGTGCCAGCAGTCCGATGGGGGGCGCGGGCATTCAGCCCCAGCATTTT
>-|TRBV2|-|TRBJ1-2
CASRRGYYGYTF
TGTGCCAGCAGGCGGGGGTACTATGGCTACACCTTC
>TRBD1|TRBV19|-|TRBJ2-7
CASSTGTGAYEQYF
TGTGCCAGTTCGACCGGGACAGGGGCCTACGAGCAGTACTTC
>-|TRBV19|-|TRBJ2-6
CASTPRRSKGSGANVLTF
TGTGCCAGTACCCCCCGGCGGTCCAAAGGCTCTGGGGCCAACGTCCTGACTTTC
>TRBD1|TRBV5-1|-|TRBJ1-5
CASSLAPTGGNQPQHF
TGCGCCAGCAGCTTGGCCCCGACAGGGGGCAATCAGCCCCAGCATTTT
>-|TRBV7-6|-|TRBJ2-5
CASSLDLNLETQYF
TGTGCCAGCAGCTTAGATTTGAATTTGGAGACCCAGTACTTC
>TRBD1|TRBV11-2|-|TRBJ2-7
CASSLATGDYEQYF
TGTGCCAGCAGCTTAGCCACAGGGGACTACGAGCAGTACTTC
>TRBD2|TRBV27|-|TRBJ2-1
CASISSGGALNEQFF
TGTGCCAGCATCTCTAGCGGGGGGGCGCTCAATGAGCAGTTCTTC
>-|TRBV5-1|-|TRBJ2-7
CASSLVAGPLSYEQYF
TGCGCCAGCAGCTTGGTCGCGGGGCCTCTCTCCTACGAGCAGTACTTC
>-|TRBV5-6|-|TRBJ1-5
CASSLGPNQPQHF
TGTGCCAGCAGCTTGGGGCCCAATCAGCCCCAGCATTTT
>TRBD2|TRBV5-1|-|TRBJ2-1
CASSFPSGYEQFF
TGCGCCAGCAGCTTTCCTAGCGGCTATGAGCAGTTCTTC
>TRBD1|TRBV5-1|-|TRBJ1-1
CASSLETGGVTEAFF
TGCGCCAGCAGTTTGGAAACAGGGGGGGTCACTGAAGCTTTCTTT
>-|TRBV10-3|few|TRBJ2-1
CAISFSTVYNEQFF
TGTGCCATCAGTTTTTCGACAGTTTACAATGAGCAGTTCTTC
>TRBD1|TRBV5-1|-|TRBJ2-1
CASSLGQGSGNEQFF
TGCGCCAGCAGCTTGGGACAGGGAAGTGGCAATGAGCAGTTCTTC
>-|TRBV11-2|-|TRBJ2-7
CASSLDVYEQYF
TGTGCCAGCAGCTTAGACGTCTACGAGCAGTACTTC
>-|TRBV11-2|few|TRBJ2-5
CASSLDIRGRETQYF
TGTGCCAGCAGCTTAGATATCAGGGGCCGGGAGACCCAGTACTTC
>-|TRBV29-1|-|TRBJ1-1
CSVAWGQTEAFF
TGCAGCGTTGCCTGGGGGCAAACTGAAGCTTTCTTT
>-|TRBV6-5|-|TRBJ2-6
CASSTGGANVLTF
TGTGCCAGCAGTACAGGGGGGGCCAACGTCCTGACTTTC
>-|TRBV5-1|-|TRBJ1-1
CASSLEEQGPYGNTEAFF
TGCGCCAGCAGCTTGGAGGAACAGGGCCCCTACGGGAACACTGAAGCTTTCTTT
>-|TRBV4-3|-|TRBJ1-4
CASSQDWVGVGGEKLFF
TGCGCCAGCAGCCAAGATTGGGTTGGGGTAGGAGGGGAAAAACTGTTTTTT
>-|TRBV2|-|TRBJ1-5
CASSEALAYPNQPQHF
TGTGCCAGCAGTGAAGCGCTCGCCTACCCTAATCAGCCCCAGCATTTT
>-|TRBV20-1|-|TRBJ1-1
CSARGGTEAFF
TGCAGTGCTAGAGGGGGAACTGAAGCTTTCTTT
>-|TRBV7-2|-|TRBJ1-3
CASSLPPGEFKPTGNTIYF
TGTGCCAGCAGCTTACCCCCGGGGGAGTTTAAGCCCACTGGAAACACCATATATTTT
>-|TRBV5-6|-|TRBJ1-3
CASSLGHMSGNTIYF
TGTGCCAGCAGCTTGGGTCACATGTCTGGAAACACCATATATTTT
>TRBD2|TRBV7-6|few|TRBJ2-1
CASSLFSVGTSGSGIDNEQFF
TGTGCCAGCAGCTTATTTTCCGTGGGGACTAGCGGGAGTGGGATAGACAATGAGCAGTTCTTC
>-|TRBV6-6|once|TRBJ1-6
CASSYLYSSYNSPLHF
TGTGCCAGCAGTTACCTATATAGCTCCTATAATTCACCCCTCCACTTT
>-|TRBV11-2|-|TRBJ2-7
CASSFLRGGYEQYF
TGTGCCAGCAGCTTCCTCAGGGGTGGCTACGAGCAGTACTTC
>-|TRBV6-5|-|TRBJ2-7
CASSSQGPYEQYF
TGTGCCAGCAGTTCACAGGGTCCCTACGAGCAGTACTTC
>TRBD1|TRBV10-2|-|TRBJ2-7
CASSARQGEAYEQYF
TGCGCCAGCAGTGCCCGACAGGGGGAGGCATACGAGCAGTACTTC
>-|TRBV18|-|TRBJ2-3
CASSPARDRTDTQYF
TGTGCCAGCTCACCAGCTAGGGACCGCACAGATACGCAGTATTTT
>-|TRBV18|-|TRBJ1-6
CASSPSQSDNSPLHF
TGTGCCAGCTCACCAAGTCAGAGCGATAATTCACCCCTCCACTTT
>TRBD1|TRBV7-2|-|TRBJ2-4
CASSLSSGGNIQYF
TGTGCCAGCAGCTTAAGCTCAGGGGGAAACATTCAGTACTTC
>-|TRBV7-9|-|TRBJ1-6
CASSLGPSGNSPLHF
TGTGCCAGCAGCTTAGGACCCAGTGGGAATTCACCCCTCCACTTT
>TRBD1|TRBV2|once|TRBJ1-2
CASSYRGGYTF
TGTGCCAGCAGTTACAGGGGTGGCTACACCTTC
>-|TRBV5-4|-|TRBJ1-3
CASSSRKDSLLGNTIYF
TGTGCCAGCAGCTCTCGAAAGGACAGTTTGTTGGGAAACACCATATATTTT
>-|TRBV6-6|once|TRBJ1-1
CASSYSLNTEAFF
TGTGCCAGCAGTTACTCGCTGAACACTGAAGCTTTCTTT
>-|TRBV2|-|TRBJ2-3
CASSPASGTQYF
TGTGCCAGCAGTCCAGCGAGCGGTACGCAGTATTTT
>-|TRBV9|-|TRBJ1-2
CASSGDYGYTF
TGTGCCAGCAGCGGGGACTATGGCTACACCTTC
>-|TRBV28|once|TRBJ2-7
CASSPPGQPYEQYF
TGTGCCAGCAGTCCGCCCGGACAGCCCTACGAGCAGTACTTC
>TRBD2|TRBV19|-|TRBJ2-5
CASSLKAGGGETQYF
TGTGCCAGTAGTCTAAAAGCGGGAGGCGGGGAGACCCAGTACTTC
>-|TRBV18|-|TRBJ1-1
CASSPEEAEAFF
TGTGCCAGCTCACCCGAGGAGGCTGAAGCTTTCTTT
>-|TRBV6-1|-|TRBJ2-3
CASGLQGISTDTQYF
TGTGCCAGCGGCCTGCAGGGGATATCCACAGATACGCAGTATTTT